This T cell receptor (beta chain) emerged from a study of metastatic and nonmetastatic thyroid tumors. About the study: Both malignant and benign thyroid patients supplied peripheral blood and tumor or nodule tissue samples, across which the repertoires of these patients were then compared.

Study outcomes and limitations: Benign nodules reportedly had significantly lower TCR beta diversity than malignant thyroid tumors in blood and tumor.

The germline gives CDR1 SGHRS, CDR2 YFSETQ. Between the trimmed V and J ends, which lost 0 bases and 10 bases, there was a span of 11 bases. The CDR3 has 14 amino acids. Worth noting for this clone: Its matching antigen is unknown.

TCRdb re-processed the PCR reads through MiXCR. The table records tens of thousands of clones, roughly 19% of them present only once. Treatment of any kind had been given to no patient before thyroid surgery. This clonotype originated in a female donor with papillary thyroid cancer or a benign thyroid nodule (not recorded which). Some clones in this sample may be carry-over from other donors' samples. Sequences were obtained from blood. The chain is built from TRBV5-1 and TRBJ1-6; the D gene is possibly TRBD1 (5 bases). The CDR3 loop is CASSLAGTSSPLHF. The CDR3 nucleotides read TGCGCCAGCAGCTTGGCAGGGACGAGCTCACCCCTCCACTTT.